Listed below are T cell receptor beta chains from one sample, sequenced in a study of blood T cell repertoires in COVID-19. Using immunoSEQ multiplex PCR, the repertoire was profiled, and TCRdb retains in-frame clones only, with some absent. This table holds approximately 310,000 clones, 85% found once. Sequencing was performed on PBMCs or T cells enriched from blood (not recorded which). The receptors stem from a woman aged 25 to 39 who had been exposed to COVID-19. CDR3s include the opening cysteine and the closing phenylalanine or tryptophan. The order of the fields is D gene, V gene, clone size, J gene, CDR3 protein, CDR3 DNA. The D gene is left open where the match is weak. Size is stated for part of the rows, as once, few or many counts, or as a class when the clone is expanded.

D: TRBD1
V: TRBV29-1
size: -
J: TRBJ2-7
CDR3: CSVVQGTYEQYF
DNA: TGCAGCGTCGTACAGGGGACCTACGAGCAGTACTTC

D: -
V: TRBV5-4
size: once
J: TRBJ1-1
CDR3: CASSLSGARAFF
DNA: TGTGCCAGCAGCTTGAGCGGAGCGCGCGCTTTCTTT

D: TRBD1
V: TRBV29-1
size: -
J: TRBJ1-2
CDR3: CSVEDRRQGAGYTF
DNA: TGCAGCGTTGAGGATAGGAGACAGGGGGCCGGCTACACCTTC

D: TRBD2
V: TRBV2
size: -
J: TRBJ2-3
CDR3: CAASGSSTDTQYF
DNA: TGTGCCGCTAGCGGTTCTAGCACAGATACGCAGTATTTT

D: -
V: TRBV19
size: -
J: TRBJ2-5
CDR3: CASSILVGAPETQYF
DNA: TGTGCCAGTAGTATACTGGTAGGGGCCCCAGAGACCCAGTACTTC

D: TRBD2
V: TRBV5-6
size: once
J: TRBJ2-1
CDR3: CASSRGTSGRGYNEQFF
DNA: TGTGCCAGCAGCCGCGGGACTAGCGGGAGGGGTTACAATGAGCAGTTCTTC

D: -
V: TRBV7-3
size: -
J: TRBJ2-3
CDR3: CASSLRPGPGTDTQYF
DNA: TGTGCCAGCAGCTTACGGCCTGGACCGGGGACAGATACGCAGTATTTT

D: -
V: TRBV5-4
size: -
J: TRBJ2-7
CDR3: CASSLNQGGHEQYF
DNA: TGTGCCAGCAGCTTGAACCAGGGTGGCCACGAGCAGTACTTC

D: -
V: TRBV10-3
size: -
J: TRBJ1-4
CDR3: CAIRPGDANEKLFF
DNA: TGTGCCATCAGACCCGGAGACGCAAATGAAAAACTGTTTTTT

D: -
V: TRBV2
size: -
J: TRBJ1-5
CDR3: CASSARGERNQPQHF
DNA: TGTGCCAGCAGTGCGCGGGGGGAACGCAATCAGCCCCAGCATTTT

D: -
V: TRBV28
size: few
J: TRBJ2-2
CDR3: CASGTGNTGELFF
DNA: TGTGCCAGTGGAACAGGGAACACCGGGGAGCTGTTTTTT

D: TRBD1
V: TRBV2
size: -
J: TRBJ2-7
CDR3: CASSEDRVHEQYF
DNA: TGTGCCAGCAGTGAGGACAGGGTCCACGAGCAGTACTTC